Below are 17 T cell receptor beta chains sequenced from a single sample in a study of CD8 T cells in Susac syndrome. Random hexamers served to reverse transcribe about 0.5 to 1 ug RNA. TCRdb re-derived calls from the immunoSEQ multiplex PCR reads in MiXCR, one entry per CDR3 protein. The sample holds some 170,000 distinct CDR3 sequences, about 93% seen once. What was sequenced was CD4+ T cells from PBMCs. Receptors originate from a human donor with Susac syndrome.

The table lists this clonotype with a count of one. The rearrangement uses TRBV12-3 or TRBV12-4 and TRBJ1-5; D call uncertain. This CDR3 contains 15 residues. V gave up 2 bases and J gave up 3 bases, with 11 bases separating them. The CDR3: CASSLMAVNNQPQHF. As DNA, the CDR3 is TGTGCCAGCAGTTTAATGGCTGTGAACAATCAGCCCCAGCATTTT.

The chain links TRBV9 to TRBJ1-1, with D unclear. CDR1 and CDR2 (germline): SGDLS, YYNGEE. The CDR3 runs 14 residues. V gave up 0 bases and J gave up 4 bases, with 10 bases separating them. The CDR3 DNA sequence: TGTGCCAGCAGCGTAGATCAGATTGGCACTGAAGCTTTCTTT. It translates to CASSVDQIGTEAFF.

This rearrangement joins TRBV27 to TRBJ2-1; D is unresolved. Germline CDR1 MNHEY, CDR2 SMNVEV (reference sequence). The CDR3 is 12 residues long. Trimming removed 4 bases at V and 11 bases at J, with 12 bases between. The CDR3 loop reads CASSSPITKQFF. The CDR3 DNA follows: TGTGCCAGCAGTTCCCCAATAACGAAGCAGTTCTTC.

This clonotype showed up just once. The chain links TRBV9 to TRBJ1-2; 8 nucleotides agree with TRBD1. V was pared by 2 bases and J by 7 bases, with 7 bases of the junction left unmatched. Germline values: CDR1 SGDLS, CDR2 YYNGEE. The CDR3 has 14 residues. The CDR3 protein is CASSVHRGGSGYTF. CDR3 nucleotide sequence: TGTGCCAGCAGCGTTCACAGGGGGGGAAGTGGCTACACCTTC. Using reference TRBV9 and TRBJ1-2 for the parts outside the CDR3, the full variable domain is DSGVTQTPKHLITATGQRVTLRCSPRSGDLSVYWYQQSLDQGLQFLIQYYNGEERAKGNILERFSAQQFPDLHSELNLSSLELGDSALYFCASSVHRGGSGYTFGSGTRLTVV.

This chain joins TRBV2 and TRBJ1-6; perhaps TRBD1 as D (6 bases). V lost 6 bases and J lost 11, with 8 bases in between. Germline CDR1 reads SNHLY; CDR2 reads FYNNEI. The CDR3 extends over 11 amino acids. CDR3 nucleotides: TGTGCCAGCAGGGAGGGGGCACCCCTCCACTTT. Translation: CASREGAPLHF.

This sequence joins TRBV20-1 and TRBJ2-1; D may be TRBD1 (5 bases). Germline CDR1 DFQATT, CDR2 SNEGSKA (reference sequence). Trimming pared 5 bases from V and 3 bases from J, leaving 14 bases between. CDR3 length: 14 amino acids. The CDR3: CSAPDSTVYNEQFF. CDR3 bases: TGCAGTGCTCCCGATTCGACAGTCTACAATGAGCAGTTCTTC.

The chain uses TRBV19 and TRBJ1-2; possibly TRBD1 for D (5 bases). The CDR3 totals 15 residues. Trimming stripped 3 bases from V and 4 bases from J, with 15 bases between. The germline V gene encodes CDR1 LNHDA and CDR2 SQIVND (reference sequence). CDR3 coding DNA: TGTGCCAGTAGTATTTTGGCAGGGAAGGGCTATGGCTACACCTTC. Its translation is CASSILAGKGYGYTF.

The chain carries TRBV11-3 and TRBJ2-1; 7 bases are a match to TRBD2. V lost 1 base and J lost 9; bases outside the gene matches: 3. The CDR3 is 13 residues long. In germline, CDR1 is SGHNT, CDR2 YENEEA. The CDR3 region is CASSLVSGGEQFF. The CDR3 nucleotides are TGTGCCAGCAGCTTAGTGTCGGGGGGTGAGCAGTTCTTC.

The CDR3 coding sequence is TGTGCCTGGAATAGGGACTCCAAAGAAGGCACAGATACGCAGTATTTT. Encoded protein: CAWNRDSKEGTDTQYF. The J gene is TRBJ2-3, the V gene TRBV30; maybe TRBD2 (6 bases). Germline CDR1 and CDR2: GTSNPN and SVGIG (reference sequence). This CDR3 spans 16 amino acids. Trimming took off 4 bases at V and 1 base at J, with 18 bases between the two ends.

The J gene is TRBJ2-4, the V gene TRBV29-1; D remains unclear. Germline V lookup: CDR1 SQVTM, CDR2 ANQGSEA. The CDR3 totals 13 residues. The V end was cut by 5 bases, the J end by 6 bases, with 14 bases between. CDR3 sequence (DNA): TGCAGCGTTAGCGTTTCTTGGACAAACATTCAGTACTTC. This sequence encodes CSVSVSWTNIQYF.

This clonotype was recorded only once. The genes are TRBV2 and TRBJ1-2, with 7 bases fitting TRBD1. After removal of 7 bases from V and 7 bases from J, the junction contained 12 bases not matched to a gene. The length of the CDR3 is 14 residues. CDR1 and CDR2 (germline): SNHLY, FYNNEI. CDR3 sequence (DNA): TGTGCCAGCACCGAGGACAGGAACGGTCGTGGCTACACCTTC. This gives the protein CASTEDRNGRGYTF.

The chain combines TRBV20-1 with TRBJ2-5, with D possibly being TRBD1 (5 bases). The V end was cut by 3 bases, the J end by 1 base, with 9 bases between. The germline V gene encodes CDR1 DFQATT and CDR2 SNEGSKA (reference sequence). This CDR3 has 13 residues. CDR3 region: CSASRGGQETQYF. CDR3 nucleotide sequence: TGCAGTGCTAGTAGGGGTGGCCAAGAGACCCAGTACTTC.

The chain uses TRBV20-1 and TRBJ1-2; maybe TRBD1 (5 bases). CDR3 size: 12 residues. Germline loops: CDR1 DFQATT, CDR2 SNEGSKA (reference sequence). Trimming cost V 0 bases and J 8 bases, with 10 bases left between them. Here the CDR3 reads CSARDGGFGYTF. The CDR3 DNA is TGCAGTGCTAGAGATGGGGGGTTCGGCTACACCTTC.

The gene calls are TRBV15 and TRBJ2-1, with D unclear. Germline V gene sequence: CDR1 LNHNV, CDR2 YYDKDF (reference sequence). Trimming stripped 0 bases from V and 10 bases from J, with 10 bases between. The CDR3 is 13 residues long. Here the CDR3 DNA reads TGTGCCACCAGCAGAGATCTGGCGCGCGAGCAGTTCTTC. Amino acids: CATSRDLAREQFF.

The chain is built from TRBV9 and TRBJ2-1, with TRBD2 matching 7 bases. Germline CDR1 SGDLS, CDR2 YYNGEE. V dropped 0 bases and J dropped 10; count of bases not matched to a gene: 4. The CDR3 runs 13 residues. The CDR3 loop reads CASSVVPAGEQFF. The CDR3 bases are TGTGCCAGCAGCGTAGTCCCAGCGGGAGAGCAGTTCTTC.

The chain combines TRBV12-3 or TRBV12-4 with TRBJ2-5; D may be TRBD2 (6 bases). This CDR3 has 12 residues. Trimming stripped 7 bases from V and 4 bases from J, with 10 bases between. The DNA for the CDR3 is TGTGCCAGCACTTTGACTAGAGAGACCCAGTACTTC. It codes for CASTLTRETQYF.

This clonotype was found once. This chain connects TRBV6-1 to TRBJ2-3; no clear D gene. The V gene's germline CDR1 is MNHNS and CDR2 SASEGT. The CDR3 totals 14 residues. With 7 bases removed from V and 0 bases from J, the gap between germline ends came to 11 bases. This CDR3 is CASTLRTSTDTQYF. The CDR3 DNA reads as TGTGCCAGCACTTTGCGGACGAGCACAGATACGCAGTATTTT.